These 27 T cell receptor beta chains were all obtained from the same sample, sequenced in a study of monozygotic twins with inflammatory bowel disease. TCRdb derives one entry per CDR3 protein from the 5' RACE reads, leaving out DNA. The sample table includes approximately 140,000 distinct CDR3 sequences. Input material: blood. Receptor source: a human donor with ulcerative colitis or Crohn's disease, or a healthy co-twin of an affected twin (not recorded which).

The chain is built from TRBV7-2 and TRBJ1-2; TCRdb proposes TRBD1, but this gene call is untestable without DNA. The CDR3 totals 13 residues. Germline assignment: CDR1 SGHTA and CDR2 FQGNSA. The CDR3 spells CASSVQGWRGYTF.

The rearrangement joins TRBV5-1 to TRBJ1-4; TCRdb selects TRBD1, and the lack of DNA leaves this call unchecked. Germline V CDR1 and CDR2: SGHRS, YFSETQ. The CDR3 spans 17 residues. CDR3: CASSLNVPGSTSEKLFF.

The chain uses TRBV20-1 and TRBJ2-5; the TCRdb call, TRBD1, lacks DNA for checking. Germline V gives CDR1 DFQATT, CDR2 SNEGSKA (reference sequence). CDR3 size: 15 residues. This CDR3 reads CSARVVGQGQETQYF.

This CDR3 reads CASSHWTGKNTEAFF. The V gene is TRBV4-3, the J gene TRBJ1-1; TCRdb returns TRBD1, unconfirmable since there is no DNA. The CDR3 covers 15 residues. Germline V CDR1 and CDR2: LGHNA, YSLEER.

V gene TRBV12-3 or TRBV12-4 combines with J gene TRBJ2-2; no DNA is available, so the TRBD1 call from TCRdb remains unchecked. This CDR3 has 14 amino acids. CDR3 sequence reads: CASSYRGGTGELFF.

The CDR3: CSGTWGAGYGYTF. The chain combines TRBV20-1 with TRBJ1-2; the TCRdb call, TRBD1, lacks DNA for checking. Germline CDR1 reads DFQATT; CDR2 reads SNEGSKA (reference sequence). CDR3 length: 13 residues.

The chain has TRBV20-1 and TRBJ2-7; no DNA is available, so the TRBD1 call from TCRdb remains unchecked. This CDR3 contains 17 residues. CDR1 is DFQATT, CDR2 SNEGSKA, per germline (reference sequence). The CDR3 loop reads CSARVGQGGFGSYEQYF.

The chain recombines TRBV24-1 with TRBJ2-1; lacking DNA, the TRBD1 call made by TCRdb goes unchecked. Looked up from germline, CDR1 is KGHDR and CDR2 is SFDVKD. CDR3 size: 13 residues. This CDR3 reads CATSYQGASEQFF.

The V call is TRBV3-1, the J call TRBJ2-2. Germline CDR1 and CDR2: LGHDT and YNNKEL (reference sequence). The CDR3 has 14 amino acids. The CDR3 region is CASSQDQTTGELFF.

CDR3 in amino acids: CASNGYRGDGYTF. J is TRBJ1-2 and V is TRBV19; TCRdb's assignment of TRBD1 cannot be checked, as there is no DNA. The CDR3 extends over 13 amino acids. CDR1 is LNHDA, CDR2 SQIVND, per germline (reference sequence).

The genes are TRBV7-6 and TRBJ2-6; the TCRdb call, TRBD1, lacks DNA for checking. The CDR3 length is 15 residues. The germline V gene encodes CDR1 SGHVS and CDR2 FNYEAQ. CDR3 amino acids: CASSNRGSGANVLTF.

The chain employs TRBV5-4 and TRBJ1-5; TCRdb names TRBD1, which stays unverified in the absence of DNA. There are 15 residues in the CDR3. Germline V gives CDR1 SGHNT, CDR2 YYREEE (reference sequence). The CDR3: CASSLKETPYQPQHF.

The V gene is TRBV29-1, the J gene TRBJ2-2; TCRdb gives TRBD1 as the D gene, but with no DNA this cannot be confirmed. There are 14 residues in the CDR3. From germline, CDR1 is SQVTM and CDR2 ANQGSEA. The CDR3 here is CSVAETGDTGELFF.

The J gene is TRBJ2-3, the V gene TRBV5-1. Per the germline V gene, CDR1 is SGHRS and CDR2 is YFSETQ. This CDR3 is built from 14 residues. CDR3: CASSVAASTDTQYF. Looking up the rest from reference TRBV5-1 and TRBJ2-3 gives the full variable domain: KAGVTQTPRYLIKTRGQQVTLSCSPISGHRSVSWYQQTPGQGLQFLFEYFSETQRNKGNFPGRFSGRQFSNSRSEMNVSTLELGDSALYLCASSVAASTDTQYFGPGTRLTVL.

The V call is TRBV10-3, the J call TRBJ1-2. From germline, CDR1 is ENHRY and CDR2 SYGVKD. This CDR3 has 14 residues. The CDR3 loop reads CAISGKGQSYGYTF.

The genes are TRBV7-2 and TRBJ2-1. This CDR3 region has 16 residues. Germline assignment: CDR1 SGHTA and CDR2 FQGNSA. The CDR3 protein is CASSLAGDRYYNEQFF.

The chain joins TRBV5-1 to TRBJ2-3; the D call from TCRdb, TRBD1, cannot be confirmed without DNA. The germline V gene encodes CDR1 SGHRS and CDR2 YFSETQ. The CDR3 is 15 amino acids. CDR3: CASSLARGRGDTQYF. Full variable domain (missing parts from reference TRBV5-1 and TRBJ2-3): KAGVTQTPRYLIKTRGQQVTLSCSPISGHRSVSWYQQTPGQGLQFLFEYFSETQRNKGNFPGRFSGRQFSNSRSEMNVSTLELGDSALYLCASSLARGRGDTQYFGPGTRLTVL.

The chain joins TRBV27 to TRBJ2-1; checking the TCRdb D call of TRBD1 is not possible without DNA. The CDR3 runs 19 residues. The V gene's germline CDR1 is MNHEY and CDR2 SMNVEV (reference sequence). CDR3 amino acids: CASSSNTFFDRDVRNEQFF.

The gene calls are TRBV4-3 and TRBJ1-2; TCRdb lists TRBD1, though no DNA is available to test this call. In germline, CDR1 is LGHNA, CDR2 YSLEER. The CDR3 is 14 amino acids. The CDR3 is CASSRDRVVHGYTF.

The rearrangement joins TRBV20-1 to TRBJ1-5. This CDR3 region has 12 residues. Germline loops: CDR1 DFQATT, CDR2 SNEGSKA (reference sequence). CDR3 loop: CSARYGNQPQHF.

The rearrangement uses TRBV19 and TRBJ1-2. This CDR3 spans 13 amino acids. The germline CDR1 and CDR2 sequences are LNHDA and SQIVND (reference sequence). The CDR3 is CASTAQESYGYTF. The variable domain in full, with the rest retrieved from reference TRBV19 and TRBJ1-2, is DGGITQSPKYLFRKEGQNVTLSCEQNLNHDAMYWYRQDPGQGLRLIYYSQIVNDFQKGDIAEGYSVSREKKESFPLTVTSAQKNPTAFYLCASTAQESYGYTFGSGTRLTVV.

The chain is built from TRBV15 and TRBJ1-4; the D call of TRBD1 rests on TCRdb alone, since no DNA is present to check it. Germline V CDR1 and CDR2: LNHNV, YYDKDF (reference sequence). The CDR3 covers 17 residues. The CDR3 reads CATSRAGTGRTNEKLFF. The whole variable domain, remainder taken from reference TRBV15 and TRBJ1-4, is DAMVIQNPRYQVTQFGKPVTLSCSQTLNHNVMYWYQQKSSQAPKLLFHYYDKDFNNEADTPDNFQSRRPNTSFCFLDIRSPGLGDTAMYLCATSRAGTGRTNEKLFFGSGTQLSVL.

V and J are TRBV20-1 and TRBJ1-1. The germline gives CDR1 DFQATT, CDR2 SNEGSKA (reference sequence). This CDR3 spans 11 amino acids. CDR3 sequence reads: CSARDRGRAFF.

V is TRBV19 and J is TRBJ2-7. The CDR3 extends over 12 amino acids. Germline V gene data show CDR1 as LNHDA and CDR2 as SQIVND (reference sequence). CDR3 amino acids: CASSNGFSEQYF.

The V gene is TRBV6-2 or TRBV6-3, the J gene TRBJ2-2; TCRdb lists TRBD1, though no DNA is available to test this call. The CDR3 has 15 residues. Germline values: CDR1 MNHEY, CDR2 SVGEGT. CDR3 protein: CALCDPGGNTGELFF.

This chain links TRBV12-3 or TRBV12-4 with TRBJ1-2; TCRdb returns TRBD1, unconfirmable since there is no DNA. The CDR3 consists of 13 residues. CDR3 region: CASSLQGVVSYTF.

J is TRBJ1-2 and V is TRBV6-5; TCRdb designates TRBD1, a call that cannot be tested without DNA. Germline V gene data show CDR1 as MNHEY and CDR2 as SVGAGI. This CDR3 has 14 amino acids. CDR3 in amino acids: CASSYTKEGIGYTF.